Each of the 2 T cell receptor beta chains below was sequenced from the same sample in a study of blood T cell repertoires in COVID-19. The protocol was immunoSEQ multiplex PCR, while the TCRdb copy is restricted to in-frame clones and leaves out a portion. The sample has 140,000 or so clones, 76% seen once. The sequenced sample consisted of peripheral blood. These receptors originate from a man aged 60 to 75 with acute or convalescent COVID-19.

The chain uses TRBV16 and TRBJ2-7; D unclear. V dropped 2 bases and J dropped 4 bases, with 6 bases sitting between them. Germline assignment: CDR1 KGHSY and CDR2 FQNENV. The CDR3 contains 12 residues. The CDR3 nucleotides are TGTGCCAGCAGCCAAGGGCGATACGAGCAGTACTTC. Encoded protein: CASSQGRYEQYF.

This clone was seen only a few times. The DNA of the CDR3 is TGTGCCAGCAGCCCGGGACTAGCGTTCGTGGATGAGCAGTTCTTC. Translation: CASSPGLAFVDEQFF. The chain couples TRBV5-6 to TRBJ2-1; TRBD2 matches 10 bases. CDR1 and CDR2 (germline): SGHDT, YYEEEE. The V gene end was trimmed by 4 bases and the J gene end by 8 bases; junction bases not matched to a gene: 9. CDR3 size: 15 residues.